Below, 16 T cell receptor beta chains from the same sample are listed, as sequenced in a study of blood T cell repertoires in COVID-19. Some clones are missing from TCRdb's copy, which holds only in-frame ones; the method was immunoSEQ multiplex PCR. Of about 170,000 clones in the sample, more than 65% are singletons; the top ten hold roughly 15%. Sequencing was done on a sample of PBMCs or T cells enriched from blood (not recorded which). All receptors derive from a middle-aged man who had recovered from COVID-19.

This clone is a singleton in its sample. This sequence joins TRBV29-1 and TRBJ2-3, with 8 bases fitting TRBD1. V trimming: 8 bases; J trimming: 2 bases; junction bases outside the gene matches: 3. From germline, CDR1 is SQVTM and CDR2 ANQGSEA. This CDR3 is built from 12 residues. CDR3 sequence reads: CSTGQATDTQYF. The DNA of the CDR3 is TGCAGCACGGGACAGGCCACAGATACGCAGTATTTT.

Concerning this clone itself: This specimen includes other DNA sequences encoding the same CDR3. The V call is TRBV12-3 or TRBV12-4, the J call TRBJ1-5; no clear D gene. The V gene lost 3 bases and the J gene lost 4 bases, with 7 bases spanning the gap. The CDR3 consists of 13 residues. CDR3 amino acids: CASSFGGNQPQHF. The CDR3 DNA reads TGTGCCAGCAGTTTCGGCGGGAATCAGCCCCAGCATTTT.

The rearrangement links TRBV19 to TRBJ2-7; 11 nucleotides align to TRBD1. The CDR3 is made up of 15 amino acids. Germline V lookup: CDR1 LNHDA, CDR2 SQIVND (reference sequence). Unmatched junction bases numbered 8, after V lost 4 bases and J lost 6 bases. The CDR3 region has the DNA TGTGCCAGTAGTAGAGGGACAGGGGGTCTATCCGAGCAGTACTTC. Its protein is CASSRGTGGLSEQYF. The full variable domain, in which reference TRBV19 and TRBJ2-7 provide the parts outside the CDR3, is DGGITQSPKYLFRKEGQNVTLSCEQNLNHDAMYWYRQDPGQGLRLIYYSQIVNDFQKGDIAEGYSVSREKKESFPLTVTSAQKNPTAFYLCASSRGTGGLSEQYFGPGTRLTVT.

The chain recombines TRBV19 with TRBJ1-3; 7 nucleotides agree with TRBD1. The CDR3 loop spans 14 amino acids. V was pared by 7 bases and J by 2 bases, with 5 bases of the junction left unmatched. The germline CDR1 and CDR2 sequences are LNHDA and SQIVND (reference sequence). The CDR3, as DNA: TGTGCCAGTAATGGGCAGGGGGCTGGAAACACCATATATTTT. Its translation is CASNGQGAGNTIYF.

The genes are TRBV30 and TRBJ2-7; 9 nucleotides agree with TRBD1. Germline V CDR1 and CDR2: GTSNPN, SVGIG (reference sequence). V gave up 2 bases and J gave up 8 bases; unmatched junction bases: 4. The CDR3 has 12 amino acids. The CDR3 DNA is TGTGCCTGGAGTTTGGGACAGGGAAAGCAGTACTTC. This codes for CAWSLGQGKQYF.

The genes are TRBV30 and TRBJ1-3; D is uncertain. The CDR3 is made up of 17 amino acids. Germline V gene sequence: CDR1 GTSNPN, CDR2 SVGIG (reference sequence). V was shortened by 2 bases and J by 0 bases, with 17 bases between the two germline ends. CDR3 coding DNA: TGTGCCTGGAGTTCGTACGGAGGAGGACCCTCTGGAAACACCATATATTTT. Translated: CAWSSYGGGPSGNTIYF.

The chain has TRBV7-2 and TRBJ2-2, with 8 bases that match TRBD1. This CDR3 region has 14 residues. The V segment lost 5 bases and the J segment 6 bases; nucleotides outside the gene matches: 5. Germline CDR1 and CDR2: SGHTA and FQGNSA. CDR3 residues: CASSPDRAPGELFF. CDR3 nucleotides: TGTGCCAGCAGCCCGGACAGGGCCCCCGGGGAGCTGTTTTTT.

The rearrangement uses TRBV7-6 and TRBJ2-2, with TRBD2 matching 8 bases. Germline lookup yields CDR1 SGHVS and CDR2 FNYEAQ. J was trimmed by 2 bases and V by 5 bases; bases with no gene match: 7. This CDR3 is 16 amino acids long. CDR3 residues: CASSKGLASNTGELFF. Here the CDR3 DNA reads TGTGCCAGCAGCAAAGGACTAGCTTCAAACACCGGGGAGCTGTTTTTT.

The rearrangement uses TRBV10-3 and TRBJ1-1, with a tentative D call TRBD1 (6 bases). Germline assignment: CDR1 ENHRY and CDR2 SYGVKD. This CDR3 comprises 13 residues. V lost 3 bases and J lost 4, with 9 bases in between. CDR3 bases: TGTGCCATCAGTGAAGGGACACGCACTGAAGCTTTCTTT. It codes for CAISEGTRTEAFF.

This chain uses TRBV5-1 with TRBJ2-7, with D tentatively TRBD1 (5 bases). Germline assignment: CDR1 SGHRS and CDR2 YFSETQ. The CDR3 contains 16 residues. Trimming pared 0 bases from V and 9 bases from J, leaving 22 bases between. For the CDR3, the DNA is TGCGCCAGCAGCTTGGACTTGGGCAGGGTGGAGTCCGGGCAGTACTTC. Protein: CASSLDLGRVESGQYF.

The chain joins TRBV19 to TRBJ1-5; D may be TRBD1 (6 bases). There are 15 residues in the CDR3. Trimming cost V 7 bases and J 2 bases, with 15 bases left between them. Germline loops: CDR1 LNHDA, CDR2 SQIVND (reference sequence). CDR3 in DNA: TGTGCCAGTACCGAACAGGGCAAGGGCAATCAGCCCCAGCATTTT. This encodes CASTEQGKGNQPQHF.

V and J are TRBV2 and TRBJ2-3; 8 bases match TRBD1. The V gene's germline CDR1 is SNHLY and CDR2 FYNNEI. This CDR3 region has 14 residues. V lost 6 bases, J lost 5 bases, and 7 bases stayed unmatched. The DNA for the CDR3 is TGTGCCAGCAGATACAGGGGGAGTATAGATACGCAGTATTTT. As protein: CASRYRGSIDTQYF.

The chain carries TRBV3-1 (or the pseudogene TRBV3-2) and TRBJ2-7; TRBD2 matches 7 bases. The CDR3 covers 15 residues. V was pared by 2 bases and J by 2 bases, with 6 bases of the junction left unmatched. CDR1 is LGHDT and CDR2 is YNNKEL in the germline V gene (reference sequence). CDR3 region: CASSQRGEGTYEQYF. The CDR3 coding sequence is TGTGCCAGCAGCCAACGGGGGGAAGGGACCTACGAGCAGTACTTC.

The chain combines TRBV10-2 with TRBJ1-2, with D uncertain. V lost 3 bases, J lost 7 bases, and 12 bases lay in between. The CDR3 runs 13 residues. Germline-derived CDR1 and CDR2 are WSHSY and SAAADI. The CDR3 spells CASSDPDWSGYTF. Written as DNA, the CDR3 is TGCGCCAGCAGTGACCCGGATTGGAGTGGCTACACCTTC.

This clone appeared once. This chain joins TRBV24-1 and TRBJ2-5; the match to TRBD1 covers 8 bases. After removal of 4 bases from V and 2 bases from J, the junction contained 5 bases not matched to a gene. Per germline, CDR1 KGHDR and CDR2 SFDVKD. This CDR3 is 15 amino acids long. In nucleotides, the CDR3 is TGTGCCACCAGTGACCCAGACAGGGGTCAAGAGACCCAGTACTTC. Encoded protein: CATSDPDRGQETQYF.

The chain recombines TRBV2 with TRBJ1-1; 9 bases agree with TRBD1. The V segment lost 4 bases and the J segment 4 bases; nucleotides outside the gene matches: 1. The CDR3 is made up of 13 amino acids. Germline lookup yields CDR1 SNHLY and CDR2 FYNNEI. The CDR3 here is CASSVQGATEAFF. CDR3 bases: TGTGCCAGCAGTGTACAGGGGGCCACTGAAGCTTTCTTT.